These T cell receptor beta chains were read from a single sample in a study of blood T cell repertoires in COVID-19. Method: immunoSEQ multiplex PCR; TCRdb's copy keeps in-frame clones and lacks some. This table holds around 480,000 clones, about 90% found once. Sequencing was done on a sample of PBMCs or T cells enriched from blood (not recorded which). These receptors were taken from a woman aged 18-35 years who had recovered from COVID-19. Both conserved end residues are part of each CDR3. The order of the fields is J gene, V gene, D gene, clone size, CDR3 protein, CDR3 DNA. The D gene is left open where the match is weak. The listing skips clone size in some rows; elsewhere it reads once, few, many or a size class.

TRBJ2-2 TRBV9 TRBD2 . CASSVGDSAGARTNTGELFF TGTGCCAGCAGCGTAGGGGACTCAGCGGGGGCCCGTACTAACACCGGGGAGCTGTTTTTT
TRBJ2-1 TRBV5-1 TRBD1 few CASSLGQSYNEQFF TGCGCCAGCAGCCTGGGACAGTCTTACAATGAGCAGTTCTTC
TRBJ1-2 TRBV19 TRBD1 . CASSITGAYGYTF TGTGCCAGTAGTATAACAGGGGCCTATGGCTACACCTTC
TRBJ1-5 TRBV6-5 TRBD1 . CGTGAYSNQPQHF TGCGGGACAGGGGCTTATAGCAATCAGCCCCAGCATTTT
TRBJ1-6 TRBV5-4 TRBD1 . CASSRQAGTGEPHF TGTGCCAGCAGCCGCCAAGCGGGGACAGGGGAGCCGCACTTT
TRBJ1-1 TRBV3-1/TRBV3-2 TRBD1 . CASSPYRGRTEAFF TGTGCCAGCAGCCCCTACAGGGGGCGGACTGAAGCTTTCTTT
TRBJ1-2 TRBV4-1 TRBD1 . CASRLGQHSPGDGYTF TGCGCCAGCAGATTGGGACAGCACTCACCCGGGGATGGCTACACCTTC
TRBJ1-5 TRBV28 . . CASDRLSGSNQPQHF TGTGCCAGTGATAGACTTTCCGGTAGCAATCAGCCCCAGCATTTT
TRBJ2-1 TRBV10-3 TRBD2 many CAISPLAGGPKGNEQFF TGTGCCATCAGTCCCCTAGCGGGGGGGCCGAAGGGCAATGAGCAGTTCTTC
TRBJ1-2 TRBV10-3 TRBD1 . CAISGGTGEYGYTF TGTGCCATCAGTGGGGGGACAGGGGAATATGGCTACACCTTC
TRBJ2-3 TRBV6-2/TRBV6-3 . . CASSFRDTQYF TGTGCCAGCAGTTTTCGAGATACGCAGTATTTT
TRBJ1-1 TRBV3-1/TRBV3-2 . . CASRSLDTEAFF TGTGCCAGCAGGAGTCTTGACACTGAAGCTTTCTTT
TRBJ1-5 TRBV5-1 TRBD1 . CASSSGQGGNQPQHF TGCGCCAGCAGCTCCGGACAGGGAGGGAATCAGCCCCAGCATTTT